The clone carrying this T cell receptor (beta chain) was detected many times. Antigen specificity is unknown. TCRdb itself ran the multiplex PCR reads through MiXCR, one entry per CDR3 protein. The repertoire holds 180,000 or so distinct CDR3 sequences, roughly 29% seen once, with about 4.5% in the top ten. This sample is drawn from a study of breast tumors, draining lymph nodes, adjacent tissues. Whole-study results and caveats: Tumors had less TCR diversity than lymph nodes, more than nontumor tissue.

CDR1 SNHLY and CDR2 FYNNEI come from the germline V gene. The CDR3 runs to 16 residues. The V and J ends lost 9 bases and 0 bases, in that order; junction bases with no gene match: 5. Samples came from axillary lymph nodes draining the breast cancer. V is TRBV2 and J is TRBJ2-1, with TRBD2 matching 13 bases. Material: axillary lymph node tissue. The origin of this receptor is a female donor with breast cancer. Some clones in this sample may be carry-over from other donors' samples. The CDR3 coding sequence is TGTGCCAGGGGCTGGACTAGCGGGGGCTCCTACAATGAGCAGTTCTTC. This gives the protein CARGWTSGGSYNEQFF.